These 14 T cell receptor beta chains came from one sample sequenced in a study of cytomegalovirus exposure and HLA in healthy donors. PCR involved 60 Vbeta and 13 Jbeta primers. Libraries were prepared by immunoSEQ multiplex PCR; TCRdb keeps only in-frame clonotypes and omits some of them. The table lists 200,000 to 250,000 clones, around 80% of them singletons. Material for sequencing was PBMCs. These receptors were obtained from a woman aged 55-70 years in good health and CMV-seropositive.

V gene TRBV5-1 combines with J gene TRBJ1-6, with 11 bases fitting TRBD1. V shed 2 bases and J 10 bases; nucleotides not matched to a gene: 5. Germline V lookup: CDR1 SGHRS, CDR2 YFSETQ. The CDR3 is 15 residues long. CDR3 nucleotides: TGCGCCAGCAGCTTACAAGGACAGGGGGCCTCACCCCTCCACTTT. Protein sequence: CASSLQGQGASPLHF.

The genes are TRBV30 and TRBJ2-6; 8 nucleotides line up with TRBD1. This CDR3 spans 15 amino acids. The V and J ends lost 7 bases and 0 bases, in that order; junction bases with no gene match: 5. Germline assignment: CDR1 GTSNPN and CDR2 SVGIG (reference sequence). The CDR3 sequence is CASQGGFSGANVLTF. For the CDR3, the DNA is TGTGCCTCACAGGGGGGATTCTCTGGGGCCAACGTCCTGACTTTC.

J is TRBJ1-5 and V is TRBV18; 7 bases match TRBD1. The CDR3 consists of 16 residues. Germline CDR1 KGHSH, CDR2 LQKENI. J was trimmed by 6 bases and V by 3 bases; bases with no gene match: 11. CDR3 nucleotides: TGTGCCAGCTCACCCCCGGGACAGAGTAATTTTCAGCCCCAGCATTTT. Translation gives CASSPPGQSNFQPQHF.

This chain connects TRBV9 to TRBJ2-2; 13 nucleotides match TRBD2. The junction had 7 bases not matched to a gene; V was cut back by 1 base and J by 13 bases. This CDR3 comprises 15 residues. Germline V lookup: CDR1 SGDLS, CDR2 YYNGEE. CDR3 coding DNA: TGTGCCAGCAGCGTAACTAGCGGGAGGGATCTTCGGCTGTTTTTT. Protein: CASSVTSGRDLRLFF.

This chain connects TRBV7-2 to TRBJ1-5; D unresolved. The ends were cut back, 2 bases at V and 9 bases at J, with 8 bases in the middle. The V gene's germline CDR1 is SGHTA and CDR2 FQGNSA. The CDR3 contains 12 residues. The CDR3 nucleotides read TGTGCCAGCAGCTTAACTCCCGGGCCCCAGCATTTT. Translating it yields CASSLTPGPQHF. The whole variable domain, filled in from reference TRBV7-2 and TRBJ1-5, reads GAGVSQSPSNKVTEKGKDVELRCDPISGHTALYWYRQSLGQGLEFLIYFQGNSAPDKSGLPSDRFSAERTGGSVSTLTIQRTQQEDSAVYLCASSLTPGPQHFGDGTRLSIL.

This clone was observed a handful of times. V and J are TRBV9 and TRBJ1-4; the match to TRBD1 covers 7 bases. J was trimmed by 8 bases and V by 4 bases; bases with no gene match: 11. CDR3 size: 15 residues. Germline-derived CDR1 and CDR2 are SGDLS and YYNGEE. The CDR3 is CASSSSVRGGEKLFF. CDR3 nucleotide sequence: TGTGCCAGCAGCTCTAGTGTGAGAGGGGGCGAAAAACTGTTTTTT. The whole variable domain, filled in from reference TRBV9 and TRBJ1-4, reads DSGVTQTPKHLITATGQRVTLRCSPRSGDLSVYWYQQSLDQGLQFLIQYYNGEERAKGNILERFSAQQFPDLHSELNLSSLELGDSALYFCASSSSVRGGEKLFFGSGTQLSVL.

The CDR3 DNA follows: TGCGCCAGCAGGATTATAGCGGGGGGCTCCTACGAGCAGTACTTC. Amino acid sequence: CASRIIAGGSYEQYF. The V call is TRBV10-2, the J call TRBJ2-7, with 10 bases aligning to TRBD2. From germline, CDR1 is WSHSY and CDR2 SAAADI. J was trimmed by 0 bases and V by 6 bases; bases with no gene match: 5. CDR3 size: 15 residues.

CDR3 sequence (DNA): TGTGCCAGCACCCCGAACCCGGAGGGTATCAATGAGCAGTTCTTC. Translated, it gives CASTPNPEGINEQFF. The chain employs TRBV6-5 and TRBJ2-1, with a tentative D call TRBD2 (6 bases). From germline, CDR1 is MNHEY and CDR2 SVGAGI. Deletions cut 7 bases from V and 6 bases from J, with 19 bases between. The CDR3 extends over 15 amino acids.

The chain employs TRBV28 and TRBJ2-7, with 9 bases that match TRBD2. With V trimmed by 5 bases and J by 7 bases, 9 bases remained unmatched. The CDR3 totals 14 residues. CDR1 is MDHEN and CDR2 is SYDVKM in the germline V gene. CDR3 region: CASSLRAGGWEQYF. CDR3 DNA: TGTGCCAGCAGTCTCCGCGCGGGGGGGTGGGAGCAGTACTTC.

The rearrangement uses TRBV19 and TRBJ2-5; D may be TRBD2 (7 bases). Germline assignment: CDR1 LNHDA and CDR2 SQIVND (reference sequence). The CDR3 is made up of 15 amino acids. V was trimmed by 1 base and J by 4 bases, leaving 13 bases between them. The CDR3 DNA is TGTGCCAGTAGTATAGGAGGGGGGGCGGGAGAGACCCAGTACTTC. Encoded protein: CASSIGGGAGETQYF.

This clone was detected a few times. The V and J genes are TRBV19 and TRBJ1-5, with 8 positions matching TRBD1. V was clipped by 5 bases and J by 5 bases; unmatched bases: 8. Germline CDR1 is LNHDA and CDR2 is SQIVND (reference sequence). The CDR3 runs to 15 residues. The CDR3 sequence is CASSVTGTGDQPQHF. Here the CDR3 DNA reads TGTGCCAGTAGTGTCACCGGGACAGGAGATCAGCCCCAGCATTTT. The whole variable domain, remainder taken from reference TRBV19 and TRBJ1-5, is DGGITQSPKYLFRKEGQNVTLSCEQNLNHDAMYWYRQDPGQGLRLIYYSQIVNDFQKGDIAEGYSVSREKKESFPLTVTSAQKNPTAFYLCASSVTGTGDQPQHFGDGTRLSIL.

The chain employs TRBV12-5 and TRBJ1-1, with a weak D call TRBD1 (6 bases). The germline V and J ends were trimmed by 4 bases and 0 bases, with 15 bases remaining between them. Germline CDR1 LGHNT, CDR2 FRNRAP. The CDR3 contains 16 residues. The CDR3 region is CASGSLWTEMNTEAFF. The CDR3 region has the DNA TGTGCTAGTGGTTCTCTCTGGACAGAGATGAACACTGAAGCTTTCTTT.

The chain uses TRBV10-3 and TRBJ2-3, with 8 bases fitting TRBD2. CDR3 length: 15 amino acids. V lost 11 bases to trimming and J lost 0 bases; unmatched junction nucleotides: 10. Germline V gene data show CDR1 as ENHRY and CDR2 as SYGVKD. The CDR3 is CAAGSGGGSTDTQYF. Written as DNA, the CDR3 is TGTGCCGCCGGGTCGGGGGGGGGCAGCACAGATACGCAGTATTTT.

The chain is built from TRBV18 and TRBJ2-1; D is undetermined. The CDR3 covers 16 residues. Germline assignment: CDR1 KGHSH and CDR2 LQKENI. V was clipped by 6 bases and J by 5 bases, with 20 bases between them. The CDR3 DNA reads TGTGCCAGCTCTGATCGACTCGAACTAAACCACAATGAGCAGTTCTTC. This sequence encodes CASSDRLELNHNEQFF. Filled out from reference TRBV18 and TRBJ2-1, the complete variable domain reads NAGVMQNPRHLVRRRGQEARLRCSPMKGHSHVYWYRQLPEEGLKFMVYLQKENIIDESGMPKERFSAEFPKEGPSILRIQQVVRGDSAAYFCASSDRLELNHNEQFFGPGTRLTVL.